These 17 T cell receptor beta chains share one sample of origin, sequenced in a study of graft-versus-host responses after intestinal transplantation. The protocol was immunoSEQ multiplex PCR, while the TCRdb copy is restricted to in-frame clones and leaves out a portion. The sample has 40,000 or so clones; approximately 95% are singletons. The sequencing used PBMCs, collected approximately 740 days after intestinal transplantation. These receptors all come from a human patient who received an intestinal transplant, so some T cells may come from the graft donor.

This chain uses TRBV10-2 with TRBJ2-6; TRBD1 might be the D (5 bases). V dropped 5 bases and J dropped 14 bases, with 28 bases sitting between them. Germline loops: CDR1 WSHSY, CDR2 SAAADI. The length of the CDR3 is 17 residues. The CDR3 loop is CASSRGTLTKSGQLLTF. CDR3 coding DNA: TGCGCCAGCAGTAGGGGCACTCTAACAAAGTCGGGCCAACTCCTGACTTTC.

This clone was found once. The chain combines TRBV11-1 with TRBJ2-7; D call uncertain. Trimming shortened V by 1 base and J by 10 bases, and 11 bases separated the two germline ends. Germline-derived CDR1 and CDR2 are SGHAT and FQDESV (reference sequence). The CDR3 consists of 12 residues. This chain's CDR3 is CASSLGDTDQYF. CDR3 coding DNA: TGTGCCAGCAGCTTAGGCGACACCGATCAGTACTTC.

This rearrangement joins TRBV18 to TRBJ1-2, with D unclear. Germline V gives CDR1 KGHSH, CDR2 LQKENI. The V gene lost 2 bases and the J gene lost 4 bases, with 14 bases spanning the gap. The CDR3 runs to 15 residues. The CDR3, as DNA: TGTGCCAGCTCACCAGGAACAGCGGGAACCTATGGCTACACCTTC. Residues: CASSPGTAGTYGYTF.

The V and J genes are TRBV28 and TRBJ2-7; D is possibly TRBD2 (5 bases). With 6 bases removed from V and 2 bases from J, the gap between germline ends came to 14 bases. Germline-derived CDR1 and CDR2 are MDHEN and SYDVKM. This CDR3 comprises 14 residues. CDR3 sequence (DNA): TGTGCCAGCAGACAAAGCGGTATTCCCTACGAGCAGTACTTC. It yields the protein CASRQSGIPYEQYF.

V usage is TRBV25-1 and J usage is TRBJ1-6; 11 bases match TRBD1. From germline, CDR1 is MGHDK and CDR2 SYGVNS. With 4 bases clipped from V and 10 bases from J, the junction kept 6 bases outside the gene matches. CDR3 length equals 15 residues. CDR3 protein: CASSALGQGESPLHF. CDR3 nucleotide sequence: TGTGCCAGCAGTGCCTTGGGACAGGGGGAATCACCCCTCCACTTT.

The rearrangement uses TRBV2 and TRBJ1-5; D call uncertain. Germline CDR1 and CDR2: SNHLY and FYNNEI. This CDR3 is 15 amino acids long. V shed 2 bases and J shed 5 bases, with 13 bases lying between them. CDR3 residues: CASSESGIPDQPQHF. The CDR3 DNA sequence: TGTGCCAGCAGTGAATCTGGGATCCCAGATCAGCCCCAGCATTTT.

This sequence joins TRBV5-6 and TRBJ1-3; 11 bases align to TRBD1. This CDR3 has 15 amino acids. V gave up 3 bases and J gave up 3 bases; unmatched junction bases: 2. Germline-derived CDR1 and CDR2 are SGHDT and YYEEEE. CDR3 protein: CASSSGQGVGNTIYF. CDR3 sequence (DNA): TGTGCCAGCAGCTCGGGACAGGGGGTTGGAAACACCATATATTTT.

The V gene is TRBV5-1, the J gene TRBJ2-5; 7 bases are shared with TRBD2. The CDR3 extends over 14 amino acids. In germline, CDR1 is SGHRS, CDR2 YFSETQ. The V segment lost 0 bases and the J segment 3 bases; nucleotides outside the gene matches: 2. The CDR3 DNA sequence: TGCGCCAGCAGCTTGGATCGGGGGGAAGAGACCCAGTACTTC. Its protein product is CASSLDRGEETQYF.

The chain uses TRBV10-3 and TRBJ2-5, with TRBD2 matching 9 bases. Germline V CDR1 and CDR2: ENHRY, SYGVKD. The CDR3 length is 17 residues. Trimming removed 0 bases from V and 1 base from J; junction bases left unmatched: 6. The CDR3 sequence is CAISESAAGGLQETQYF. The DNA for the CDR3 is TGTGCCATCAGTGAGTCGGCGGCGGGGGGGCTCCAAGAGACCCAGTACTTC.

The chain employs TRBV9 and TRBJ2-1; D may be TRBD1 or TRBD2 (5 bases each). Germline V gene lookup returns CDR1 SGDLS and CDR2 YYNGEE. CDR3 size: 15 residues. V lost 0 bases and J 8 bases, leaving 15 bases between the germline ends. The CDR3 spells CASSVAPTGAYEQFF. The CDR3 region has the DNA TGTGCCAGCAGCGTAGCTCCGACCGGGGCATATGAGCAGTTCTTC.

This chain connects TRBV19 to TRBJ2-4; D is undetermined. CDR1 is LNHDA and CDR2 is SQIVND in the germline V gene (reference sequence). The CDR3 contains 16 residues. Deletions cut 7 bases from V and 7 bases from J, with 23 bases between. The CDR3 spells CASKIGSTNDLNIQYF. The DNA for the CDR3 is TGTGCCAGTAAGATCGGGTCTACCAACGATTTGAACATTCAGTACTTC.

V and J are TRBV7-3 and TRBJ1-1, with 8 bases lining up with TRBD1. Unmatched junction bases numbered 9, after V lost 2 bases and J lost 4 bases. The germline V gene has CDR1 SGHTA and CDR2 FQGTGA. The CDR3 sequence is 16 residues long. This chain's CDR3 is CASSLQGARGPTEAFF. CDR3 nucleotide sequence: TGTGCCAGCAGCTTACAGGGGGCCCGGGGACCCACTGAAGCTTTCTTT.

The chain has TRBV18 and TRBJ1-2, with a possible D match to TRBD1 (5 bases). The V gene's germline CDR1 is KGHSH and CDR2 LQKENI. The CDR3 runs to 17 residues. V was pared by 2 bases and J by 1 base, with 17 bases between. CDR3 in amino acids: CASSPLEREGRNYGYTF. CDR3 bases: TGTGCCAGCTCACCATTGGAACGAGAGGGGCGTAACTATGGCTACACCTTC.

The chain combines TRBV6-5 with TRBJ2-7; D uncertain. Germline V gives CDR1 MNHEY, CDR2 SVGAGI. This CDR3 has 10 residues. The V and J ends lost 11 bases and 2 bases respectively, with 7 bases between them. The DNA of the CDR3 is TGTGCCCTTGGGACCTACGAGCAGTACTTC. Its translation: CALGTYEQYF.

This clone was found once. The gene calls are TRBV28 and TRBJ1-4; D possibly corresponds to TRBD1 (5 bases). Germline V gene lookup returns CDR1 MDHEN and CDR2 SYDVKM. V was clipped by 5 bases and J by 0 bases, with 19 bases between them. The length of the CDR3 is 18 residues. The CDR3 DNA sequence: TGTGCCAGCAGTCCTAGGGGAAAAACAGGAACAACTAATGAAAAACTGTTTTTT. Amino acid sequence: CASSPRGKTGTTNEKLFF.

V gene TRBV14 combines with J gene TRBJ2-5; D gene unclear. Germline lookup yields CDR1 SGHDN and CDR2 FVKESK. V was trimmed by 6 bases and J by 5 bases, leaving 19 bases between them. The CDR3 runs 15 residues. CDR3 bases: TGTGCCAGCAGACGGAGCGACCGACCGTGGGAGACCCAGTACTTC. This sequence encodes CASRRSDRPWETQYF.

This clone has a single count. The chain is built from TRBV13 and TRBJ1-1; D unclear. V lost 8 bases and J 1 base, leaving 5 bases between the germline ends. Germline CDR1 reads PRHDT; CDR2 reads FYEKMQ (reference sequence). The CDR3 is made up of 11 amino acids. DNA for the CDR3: TGTGCCAGCCGGGGGAACACTGAAGCTTTCTTT. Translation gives CASRGNTEAFF.